This T cell receptor beta chain was obtained from a study of blood T cell repertoires in COVID-19 (dated by TCRdb to the early 2020s). Looking at the study overall: Samples from collaborators originated in the United States, Italy and Spain and spanned both the acute and convalescent phases of COVID-19. Where HLA class I and class II types were available, the types were taken from metadata supplied by the sample provider, not from assay-based typing. The repertoires were released in a freely available public database intended as a resource for research on the immune response to SARS-CoV-2. Sample metadata almost always included a de-identified subject ID, COVID-19 status, age in years and sex. Samples came from the ongoing ImmuneRACE study (first 160 participants) plus 1,254 subjects from 6 global collaborators. The prospective study material was composed of cDNA or gDNA derived from T cells, B-cell-depleted T cells, or PBMCs. The dataset comprised deeply sampled blood TCRbeta repertoires from subjects exposed to, actively infected with, or recovered from COVID-19.

A second Seattle source provided samples from volunteer blood donors who had recovered from COVID-19. Whole blood was collected in K2EDTA tubes by collaborating institutions according to the institutions' own protocols. For TCRbeta analysis, collaborators shipped samples in one of three forms: frozen whole blood, isolated PBMCs, or DNA extracted from either of those sample types. Results and caveats for the whole study, not just this receptor: Clinical and demographic metadata were provided uncurated, with the amount varying by source and participant.

As concerns this clone: What antigen it recognizes has not been identified. Base qualities are not recorded, but no much larger clone differs from it by a single base.

The immunoSEQ Assay, a bias-controlled multiplex PCR, was used to amplify TCRbeta CDR3 regions from genomic DNA. The source study handled its data this way. Within the assay, amplification of reference gene primers was used to estimate how many nucleated cells each sample contained. To quantify the absolute abundance of each unique TCRbeta CDR3 rearrangement, sequence reads were collapsed and filtered. Productive Simpson clonality was computed per sample as the square root of Simpson's diversity index over productive rearrangements. TCRdb provides this immuneACCESS table in a form limited to in-frame rearrangements. Some clones are lacking; in checked studies, under half of them reflect an unresolved V gene, and why the rest are absent is not known. V, J and clone size were drawn from that table, and D and trimming were deduced from the DNA. Recorded for this sample are 110,000 to 150,000 clones; about 80% of them occurred a single time. The top ten constitute about 4% of the sample.

The CDR3 runs 16 amino acids, cysteine and phenylalanine included. The only DNA kept is the CDR3, 48 bases in frame from the first base. Via the germline V gene, CDR1 is LGHNT and CDR2 FRNRAP. The junction shows trimming of 1 base on V and 3 bases on J, and the gene matches do not reach 7 bases of it. The rearrangement joined TRBV12-5 to TRBJ1-2, with 8 bases in between that match TRBD1. This TCR derives from a man in his 70s who had recovered from COVID-19. Sequencing was done on a sample of peripheral blood. The nucleotides read TGTGCTAGTGGTTTGGGGTACAGGGGGTTGGACTATGGCTACACCTTC. Its protein is CASGLGYRGLDYGYTF.